These T cell receptor beta chains were read from a single sample in a study of blood T cell repertoires in COVID-19. Clones were sequenced by immunoSEQ multiplex PCR, and TCRdb holds only the in-frame ones, with some missing. The sample includes more than 200,000 clones, 75% to 95% of them seen just once. The sample consisted of PBMCs or T cells enriched from blood (not recorded which). Every receptor here comes from a woman under 30 who had recovered from COVID-19. Both conserved end residues are part of each CDR3.

j_call | cdr3_length | v_call | cdr3_aa
TRBJ1-5 | 14 | TRBV19 | CASRRQNSNQPQHF
TRBJ1-2 | 15 | TRBV5-1 | CASSWETGHSYGYTF
TRBJ2-7 | 15 | TRBV5-4 | CASSSGTGTRDEQYF
TRBJ2-3 | 16 | TRBV3-1/TRBV3-2 | CASSQVFRGGTDTQYF
TRBJ1-1 | 16 | TRBV11-2 | CASSRTRQFMNTEAFF
TRBJ2-7 | 16 | TRBV7-9 | CASSGDREESSYEQYF
TRBJ2-7 | 15 | TRBV29-1 | CSVPKVGTGVDEQYF
TRBJ2-2 | 15 | TRBV4-1 | CASSQVGGKVGELFF
TRBJ1-2 | 14 | TRBV13 | CASSSGKGGYGYTF
TRBJ2-1 | 20 | TRBV9 | CASSFHGLAGGPRAYNEQFF
TRBJ1-5 | 14 | TRBV28 | CASSFVQGTQPQHF
TRBJ2-5 | 13 | TRBV2 | CASWSGYQETQYF
TRBJ1-4 | 14 | TRBV6-5 | CASRRDRGREKLFF
TRBJ2-5 | 16 | TRBV25-1 | CASSESSSGSWETQYF
TRBJ1-4 | 15 | TRBV9 | CASSARGSGNEKLFF
TRBJ1-2 | 16 | TRBV6-6 | CASSATDRTANYGYTF
TRBJ2-1 | 15 | TRBV7-2 | CASSLDSGGYNEQFF
TRBJ2-2 | 13 | TRBV28 | CASLSSYTGELFF
TRBJ1-6 | 12 | TRBV7-8 | CASSLLGSPLHF
TRBJ1-2 | 13 | TRBV28 | CASSPPRDYGYTF
TRBJ2-3 | 22 | TRBV12-5 | CASGLVLGGRVSGAASTDTQYF
TRBJ1-6 | 15 | TRBV20-1 | CSASRGTGINSPLHF
TRBJ2-7 | 13 | TRBV19 | CASSADRESEQYF
TRBJ2-4 | 17 | TRBV3-1/TRBV3-2 | CASSPRFDSLAKNIQYF
TRBJ1-5 | 13 | TRBV5-1 | CASSLSGNQPQHF
TRBJ1-2 | 13 | TRBV7-9 | CASSPGQNYGYTF
TRBJ2-5 | 16 | TRBV5-1 | CASSYGTSGSEETQYF